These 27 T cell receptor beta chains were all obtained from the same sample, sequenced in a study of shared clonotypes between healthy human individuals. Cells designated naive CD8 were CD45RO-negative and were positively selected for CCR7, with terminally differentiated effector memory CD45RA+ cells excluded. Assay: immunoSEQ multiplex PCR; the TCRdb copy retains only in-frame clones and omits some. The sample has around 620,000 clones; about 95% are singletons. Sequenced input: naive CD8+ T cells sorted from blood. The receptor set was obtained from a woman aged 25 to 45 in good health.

The CDR3 is CASSIYPTGGADEQFF. The DNA for the CDR3 is TGTGCCAGTAGTATTTACCCGACGGGCGGGGCCGATGAGCAGTTCTTC. The genes are TRBV19 and TRBJ2-1; weak D call: TRBD2 (6 bases). V lost 3 bases and J lost 8, with 20 bases in between. In germline, CDR1 is LNHDA, CDR2 SQIVND (reference sequence). CDR3 length: 16 amino acids.

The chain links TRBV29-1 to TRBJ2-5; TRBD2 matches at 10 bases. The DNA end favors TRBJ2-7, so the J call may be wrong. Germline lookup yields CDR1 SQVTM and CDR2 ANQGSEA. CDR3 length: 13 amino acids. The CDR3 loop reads CSVDTSGAYEQYF. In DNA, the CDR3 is TGCAGCGTTGATACTAGCGGGGCCTACGAGCAGTACTTC.

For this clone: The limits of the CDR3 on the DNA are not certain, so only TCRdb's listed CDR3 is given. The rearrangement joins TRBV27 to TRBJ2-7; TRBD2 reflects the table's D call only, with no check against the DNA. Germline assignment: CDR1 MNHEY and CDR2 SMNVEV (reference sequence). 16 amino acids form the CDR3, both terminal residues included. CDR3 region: CASSSSTSGDTYEQYF.

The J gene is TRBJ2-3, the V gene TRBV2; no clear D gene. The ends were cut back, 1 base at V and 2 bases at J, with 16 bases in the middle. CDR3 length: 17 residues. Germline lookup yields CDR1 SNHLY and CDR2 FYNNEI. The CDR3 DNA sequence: TGTGCCAGCAGTGAAGAGTTATACCAGACCCTCACAGATACGCAGTATTTT. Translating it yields CASSEELYQTLTDTQYF.

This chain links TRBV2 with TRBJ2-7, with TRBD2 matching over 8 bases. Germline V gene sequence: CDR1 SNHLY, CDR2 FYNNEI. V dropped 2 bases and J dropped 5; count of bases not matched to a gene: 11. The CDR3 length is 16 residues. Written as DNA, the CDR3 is TGTGCCAGCAGTGAAACGCCCCCGGGACTAGTGAACGAGCAGTACTTC. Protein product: CASSETPPGLVNEQYF.

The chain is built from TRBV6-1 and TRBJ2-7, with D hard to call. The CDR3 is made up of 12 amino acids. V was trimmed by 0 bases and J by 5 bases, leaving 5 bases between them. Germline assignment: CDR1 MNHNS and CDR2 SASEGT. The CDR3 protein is CASSEARNEQYF. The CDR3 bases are TGTGCCAGCAGTGAAGCGCGGAACGAGCAGTACTTC.

CDR3 coding DNA: TGTGCCAGCAGCCCCTACAGGGGAGATATGTACGAGCAGTACTTC. Its protein is CASSPYRGDMYEQYF. The J gene is TRBJ2-7, the V gene TRBV11-2, with TRBD1 matching 7 bases. V was pared by 5 bases and J by 4 bases, with 11 bases of the junction left unmatched. This CDR3 comprises 15 residues. Germline CDR1 SGHAT, CDR2 FQNNGV.

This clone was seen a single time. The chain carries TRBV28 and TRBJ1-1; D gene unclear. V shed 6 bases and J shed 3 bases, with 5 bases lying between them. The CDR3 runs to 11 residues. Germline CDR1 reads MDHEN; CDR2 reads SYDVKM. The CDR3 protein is CASRVYTEAFF. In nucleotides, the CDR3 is TGTGCCAGCAGAGTTTACACTGAAGCTTTCTTT. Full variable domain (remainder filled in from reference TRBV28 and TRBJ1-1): DVKVTQSSRYLVKRTGEKVFLECVQDMDHENMFWYRQDPGLGLRLIYFSYDVKMKEKGDIPEGYSVSREKKERFSLILESASTNQTSMYLCASRVYTEAFFGQGTRLTVV.

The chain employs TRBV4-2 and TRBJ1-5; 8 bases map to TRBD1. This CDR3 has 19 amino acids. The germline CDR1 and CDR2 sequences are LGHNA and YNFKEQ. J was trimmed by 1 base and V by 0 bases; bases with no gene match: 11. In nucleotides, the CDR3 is TGTGCCAGCAGCCAAGATTTCGGTTGGCAGGGGGCGAGCAATCAGCCCCAGCATTTT. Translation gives CASSQDFGWQGASNQPQHF.

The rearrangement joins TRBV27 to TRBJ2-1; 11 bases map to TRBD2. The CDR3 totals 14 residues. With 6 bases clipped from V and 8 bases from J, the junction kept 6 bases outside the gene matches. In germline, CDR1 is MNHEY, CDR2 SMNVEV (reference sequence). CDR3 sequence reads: CASSVAGGPHEQFF. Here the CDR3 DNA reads TGTGCCAGCAGCGTAGCGGGAGGGCCGCATGAGCAGTTCTTC.

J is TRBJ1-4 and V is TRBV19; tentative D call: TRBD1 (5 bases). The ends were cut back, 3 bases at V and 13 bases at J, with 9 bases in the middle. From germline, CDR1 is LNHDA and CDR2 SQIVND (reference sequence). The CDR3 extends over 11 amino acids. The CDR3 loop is CASSIAGLLFF. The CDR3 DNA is TGTGCCAGTAGTATCGCAGGGTTACTGTTTTTT.

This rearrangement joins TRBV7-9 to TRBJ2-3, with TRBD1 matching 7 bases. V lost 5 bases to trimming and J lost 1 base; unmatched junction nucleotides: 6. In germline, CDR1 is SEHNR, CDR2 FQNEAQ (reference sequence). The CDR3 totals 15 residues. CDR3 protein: CASSPPGTGTDTQYF. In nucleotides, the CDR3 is TGTGCCAGCAGCCCACCTGGGACAGGCACAGATACGCAGTATTTT.

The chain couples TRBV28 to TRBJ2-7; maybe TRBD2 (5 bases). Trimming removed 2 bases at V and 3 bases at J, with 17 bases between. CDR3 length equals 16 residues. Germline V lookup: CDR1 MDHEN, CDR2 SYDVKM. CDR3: CASSLVERVEGYEQYF. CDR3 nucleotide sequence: TGTGCCAGCAGTTTAGTAGAGCGAGTCGAGGGCTACGAGCAGTACTTC.

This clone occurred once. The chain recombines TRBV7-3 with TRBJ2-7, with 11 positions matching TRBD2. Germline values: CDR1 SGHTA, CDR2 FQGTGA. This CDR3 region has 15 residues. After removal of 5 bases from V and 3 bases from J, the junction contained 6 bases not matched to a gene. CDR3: CASSKTGTSGYEQYF. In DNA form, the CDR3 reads TGTGCCAGCAGCAAAACCGGGACTAGCGGCTACGAGCAGTACTTC.

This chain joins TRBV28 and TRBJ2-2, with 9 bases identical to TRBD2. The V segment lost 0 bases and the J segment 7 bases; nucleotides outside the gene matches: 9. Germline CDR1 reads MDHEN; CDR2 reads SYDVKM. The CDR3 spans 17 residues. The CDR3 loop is CASSLWSREGRDGELFF. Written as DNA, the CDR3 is TGTGCCAGCAGTTTATGGTCGCGGGAGGGTCGGGACGGGGAGCTGTTTTTT.

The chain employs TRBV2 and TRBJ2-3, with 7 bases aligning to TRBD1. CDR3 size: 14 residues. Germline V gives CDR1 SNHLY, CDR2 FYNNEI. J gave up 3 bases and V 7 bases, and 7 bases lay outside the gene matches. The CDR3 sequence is CASTLDRATDTQYF. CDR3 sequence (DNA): TGTGCCAGCACCCTCGACAGGGCAACAGATACGCAGTATTTT.

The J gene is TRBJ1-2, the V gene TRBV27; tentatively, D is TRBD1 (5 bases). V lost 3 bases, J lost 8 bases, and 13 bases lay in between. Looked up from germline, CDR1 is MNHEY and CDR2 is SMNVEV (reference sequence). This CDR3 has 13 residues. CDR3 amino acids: CASSFSGVGGYTF. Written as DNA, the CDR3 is TGTGCCAGCAGTTTCTCGGGGGTAGGAGGCTACACCTTC.

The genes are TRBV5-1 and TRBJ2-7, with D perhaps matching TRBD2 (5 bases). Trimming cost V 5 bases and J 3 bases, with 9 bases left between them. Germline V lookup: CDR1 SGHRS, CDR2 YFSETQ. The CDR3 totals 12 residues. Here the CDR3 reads CASSGEHYEQYF. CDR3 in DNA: TGCGCCAGCAGTGGGGAGCACTACGAGCAGTACTTC.

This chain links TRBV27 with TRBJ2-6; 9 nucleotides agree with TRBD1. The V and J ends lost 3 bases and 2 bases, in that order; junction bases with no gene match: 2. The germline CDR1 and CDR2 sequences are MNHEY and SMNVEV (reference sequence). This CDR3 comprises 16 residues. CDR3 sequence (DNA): TGTGCCAGCAGTTTGGGGACAGGGACTGGGGCCAACGTCCTGACTTTC. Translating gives CASSLGTGTGANVLTF.

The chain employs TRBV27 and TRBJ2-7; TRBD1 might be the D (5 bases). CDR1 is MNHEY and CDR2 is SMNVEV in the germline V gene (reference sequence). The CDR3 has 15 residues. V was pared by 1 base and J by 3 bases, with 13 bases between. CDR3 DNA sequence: TGTGCCAGCAGTTTATATGGACAAACCCTCTACGAGCAGTACTTC. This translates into CASSLYGQTLYEQYF.

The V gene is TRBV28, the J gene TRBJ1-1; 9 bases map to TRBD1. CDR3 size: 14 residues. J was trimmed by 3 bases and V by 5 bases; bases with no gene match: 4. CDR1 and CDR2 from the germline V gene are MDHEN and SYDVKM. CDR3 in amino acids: CASSKQGADTEAFF. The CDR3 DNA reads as TGTGCCAGCAGTAAACAGGGGGCCGACACTGAAGCTTTCTTT. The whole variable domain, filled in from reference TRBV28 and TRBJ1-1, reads DVKVTQSSRYLVKRTGEKVFLECVQDMDHENMFWYRQDPGLGLRLIYFSYDVKMKEKGDIPEGYSVSREKKERFSLILESASTNQTSMYLCASSKQGADTEAFFGQGTRLTVV.

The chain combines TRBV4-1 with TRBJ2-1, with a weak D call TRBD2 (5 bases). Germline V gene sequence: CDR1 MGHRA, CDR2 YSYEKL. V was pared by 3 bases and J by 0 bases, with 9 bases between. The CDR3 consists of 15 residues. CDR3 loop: CASSHNGGSYNEQFF. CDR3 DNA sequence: TGCGCCAGCAGCCACAATGGAGGCTCCTACAATGAGCAGTTCTTC.

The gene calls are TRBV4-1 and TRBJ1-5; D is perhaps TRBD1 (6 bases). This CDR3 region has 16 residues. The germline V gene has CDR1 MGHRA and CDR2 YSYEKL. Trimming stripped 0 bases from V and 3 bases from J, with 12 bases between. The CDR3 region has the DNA TGCGCCAGCAGCCAAGAATTGGGACAAATCAATCAGCCCCAGCATTTT. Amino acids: CASSQELGQINQPQHF.

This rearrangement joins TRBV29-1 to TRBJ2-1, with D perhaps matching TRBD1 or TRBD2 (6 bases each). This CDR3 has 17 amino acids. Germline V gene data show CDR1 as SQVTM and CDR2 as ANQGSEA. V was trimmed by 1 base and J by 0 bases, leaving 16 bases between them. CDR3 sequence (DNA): TGCAGCGTTGAAGTACTGGGGGGCCGCAGCTCCTACAATGAGCAGTTCTTC. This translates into CSVEVLGGRSSYNEQFF.

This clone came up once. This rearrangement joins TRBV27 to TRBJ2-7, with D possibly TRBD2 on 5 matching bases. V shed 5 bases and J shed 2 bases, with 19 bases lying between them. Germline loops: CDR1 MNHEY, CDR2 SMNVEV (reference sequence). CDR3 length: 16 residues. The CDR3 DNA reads TGTGCCAGCAGTGTTGTGGCTGGGAGTTCCCCCTACGAGCAGTACTTC. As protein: CASSVVAGSSPYEQYF.

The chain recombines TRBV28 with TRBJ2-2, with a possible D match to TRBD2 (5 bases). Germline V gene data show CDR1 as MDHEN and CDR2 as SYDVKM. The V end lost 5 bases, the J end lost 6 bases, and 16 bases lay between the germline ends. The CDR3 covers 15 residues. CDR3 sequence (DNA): TGTGCCAGCAGTCCCCCTGGTGGGAGTCCCGGGGAGCTGTTTTTT. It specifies CASSPPGGSPGELFF.

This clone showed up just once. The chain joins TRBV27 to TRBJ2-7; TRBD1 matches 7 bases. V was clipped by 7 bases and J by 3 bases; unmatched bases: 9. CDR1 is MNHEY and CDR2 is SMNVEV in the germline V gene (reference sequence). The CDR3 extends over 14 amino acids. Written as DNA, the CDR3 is TGTGCCAGCAACCACAGGGGTACTAACTACGAGCAGTACTTC. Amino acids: CASNHRGTNYEQYF.